The 31 T cell receptor beta chains in this list originate from one sample, sequenced in a study of OX40 agonist ivuxolimab in advanced cancers. Sequencing was performed with immunoSEQ multiplex PCR; in TCRdb, only in-frame clones are kept and a portion is missing. This sample yields about 61,000 clones, of which approximately 86% are seen a single time; roughly 0.5% belongs to the top ten. Material: CD4+ or CD8+ T cells sorted from blood, obtained in a trial of the OX40 agonist ivuxolimab. Receptors were obtained from an adult with an advanced solid tumor such as melanoma, head and neck, liver or kidney cancer.

The CDR3 nucleotides read TGTGCCAGCAGCTTCTACACTGGGGGAGAGACCCAGTACTTC. Its translation: CASSFYTGGETQYF. The gene calls are TRBV5-4 and TRBJ2-5, with D perhaps being TRBD1 or TRBD2 (5 bases each). The germline CDR1 and CDR2 sequences are SGHNT and YYREEE (reference sequence). The CDR3 consists of 14 residues. Trimming cost V 2 bases and J 4 bases, with 12 bases left between them.

This clone has only one observation. V gene TRBV30 combines with J gene TRBJ1-4; 8 bases align to TRBD1. Germline V gene lookup returns CDR1 GTSNPN and CDR2 SVGIG (reference sequence). The CDR3 covers 14 residues. The V and J ends lost 0 bases and 4 bases, in that order; junction bases with no gene match: 1. The CDR3 coding sequence is TGTGCCTGGAGTGTAACAGGGGGTAATGAAAAACTGTTTTTT. Residues: CAWSVTGGNEKLFF.

The chain recombines TRBV10-2 with TRBJ2-7; 12 nucleotides align to TRBD1. The CDR3 is 13 amino acids. Germline loops: CDR1 WSHSY, CDR2 SAAADI. The V and J ends lost 7 bases and 7 bases, in that order; junction bases with no gene match: 5. The CDR3 sequence: CASNRDRGLEQYF. The CDR3 nucleotides read TGCGCCAGCAACCGGGACAGGGGGCTTGAGCAGTACTTC.

The chain has TRBV5-6 and TRBJ2-2; the D gene is possibly TRBD1 (6 bases). Germline-derived CDR1 and CDR2 are SGHDT and YYEEEE. Trimming shortened V by 1 base and J by 2 bases, and 9 bases separated the two germline ends. The CDR3 is made up of 15 amino acids. For the CDR3, the DNA is TGTGCCAGCAGCTTGCCAGGGGTAAACACCGGGGAGCTGTTTTTT. Protein: CASSLPGVNTGELFF.

The chain uses TRBV2 and TRBJ2-7; 14 bases map to TRBD2. The CDR3 has 15 amino acids. Germline V gene sequence: CDR1 SNHLY, CDR2 FYNNEI. Trimming cost V 6 bases and J 1 base; bases outside gene matches: 2. The CDR3 reads CASSGLAGGSYEQYF. The CDR3 region has the DNA TGTGCCAGCAGCGGACTAGCGGGGGGATCCTACGAGCAGTACTTC.

This clone was picked up a small number of times. V and J are TRBV4-1 and TRBJ2-4; D might be TRBD1 or TRBD2, each matching 6 bases. Between the trimmed V and J ends, which lost 0 bases and 8 bases, there was a span of 17 bases. Germline CDR1 and CDR2: MGHRA and YSYEKL. This CDR3 has 16 amino acids. CDR3 protein: CASSQEERGARYIQYF. The DNA of the CDR3 is TGCGCCAGCAGCCAAGAGGAAAGGGGGGCCAGGTACATTCAGTACTTC.

V usage is TRBV7-2 and J usage is TRBJ1-2, with no clear D. The V end lost 1 base, the J end lost 8 bases, and 11 bases lay between the germline ends. This CDR3 region has 13 residues. Germline lookup yields CDR1 SGHTA and CDR2 FQGNSA. For the CDR3, the DNA is TGTGCCAGCAGCTTAGATCTGGTGGTGGGCTACACCTTC. This sequence encodes CASSLDLVVGYTF.

The V gene is TRBV5-5, the J gene TRBJ2-3, with TRBD1 identical over 7 bases. Losses at the gene ends were 7 bases for V and 3 bases for J; bases not matched to a gene: 5. This CDR3 has 13 amino acids. Germline V lookup: CDR1 SGHKS, CDR2 YYEKEE (reference sequence). CDR3 amino acids: CASQRQGTDTQYF. In DNA form, the CDR3 reads TGTGCCAGCCAGAGACAGGGTACAGATACGCAGTATTTT.

The gene calls are TRBV29-1 and TRBJ2-1; tentative D call: TRBD1 (5 bases). V lost 6 bases and J lost 0, with 12 bases in between. CDR1 is SQVTM and CDR2 is ANQGSEA in the germline V gene. This CDR3 spans 14 amino acids. Here the CDR3 reads CSVRGISSYNEQFF. The CDR3 DNA follows: TGCAGCGTAAGGGGAATAAGCTCCTACAATGAGCAGTTCTTC.

The V call is TRBV5-1, the J call TRBJ2-1; possible D gene TRBD1, 5 bases. Trimming removed 0 bases from V and 1 base from J, with 5 bases in between. Germline CDR1 reads SGHRS; CDR2 reads YFSETQ. This CDR3 is 14 amino acids long. The CDR3 DNA sequence: TGCGCCAGCAGCTTGGGACAGTCCTACAATGAGCAGTTCTTC. It encodes CASSLGQSYNEQFF.

This chain links TRBV5-1 with TRBJ2-7; 9 positions agree with TRBD2. J gave up 3 bases and V 3 bases, and 10 bases lay outside the gene matches. The CDR3 extends over 16 amino acids. Germline assignment: CDR1 SGHRS and CDR2 YFSETQ. This chain's CDR3 is CASSWNPSGKIYEQYF. CDR3 DNA sequence: TGCGCCAGCAGCTGGAACCCTAGCGGGAAAATCTACGAGCAGTACTTC.

A single count supports this clone. This chain connects TRBV7-2 to TRBJ2-1; 9 positions match TRBD2. There are 14 residues in the CDR3. Trimming took 1 base from V and 8 from J; bases not matched to a gene: 3. Germline assignment: CDR1 SGHTA and CDR2 FQGNSA. CDR3 sequence reads: CASSLGGGAYEQFF. The DNA for the CDR3 is TGTGCCAGCAGCTTAGGCGGGGGGGCCTATGAGCAGTTCTTC.

This sequence joins TRBV25-1 and TRBJ1-4; maybe TRBD1 (5 bases). The CDR3 consists of 13 residues. The germline CDR1 and CDR2 sequences are MGHDK and SYGVNS. V dropped 8 bases and J dropped 2 bases, with 9 bases sitting between them. CDR3 nucleotide sequence: TGTGCCAGCGACAGTTTTACTAATGAAAAACTGTTTTTT. Its protein is CASDSFTNEKLFF.

This chain joins TRBV5-1 and TRBJ2-3; 7 nucleotides line up with TRBD1. The ends lost 0 bases at V and 5 bases at J; junction bases unmatched: 12. Germline V CDR1 and CDR2: SGHRS, YFSETQ. CDR3 size: 17 residues. The CDR3 nucleotides read TGCGCCAGCAGCTTGGATACAGGGGTTAAACGGGGAGATACGCAGTATTTT. Translating gives CASSLDTGVKRGDTQYF.

This clone was seen only a few times. The chain links TRBV19 to TRBJ2-1, with 8 bases fitting TRBD1. V gave up 5 bases and J gave up 9 bases; unmatched junction bases: 6. The germline CDR1 and CDR2 sequences are LNHDA and SQIVND (reference sequence). This CDR3 spans 13 amino acids. The CDR3 here is CASSSDRAGEQFF. CDR3 sequence (DNA): TGTGCCAGTAGTTCGGACAGGGCGGGTGAGCAGTTCTTC.

J is TRBJ2-1 and V is TRBV18; no firm D call. From germline, CDR1 is KGHSH and CDR2 LQKENI. The CDR3 has 13 residues. With 2 bases removed from V and 3 bases from J, the gap between germline ends came to 5 bases. The CDR3 sequence: CASSPWDYNEQFF. The CDR3 coding sequence is TGTGCCAGCTCACCATGGGACTACAATGAGCAGTTCTTC. Complete variable domain (other parts from reference TRBV18 and TRBJ2-1): NAGVMQNPRHLVRRRGQEARLRCSPMKGHSHVYWYRQLPEEGLKFMVYLQKENIIDESGMPKERFSAEFPKEGPSILRIQQVVRGDSAAYFCASSPWDYNEQFFGPGTRLTVL.

The chain links TRBV30 to TRBJ1-1, with TRBD1 as a possible D gene (5 bases). The CDR3 has 14 residues. In germline, CDR1 is GTSNPN, CDR2 SVGIG (reference sequence). V lost 0 bases and J lost 0, with 8 bases in between. In DNA form, the CDR3 reads TGTGCCTGGAGTGTATGGGGGGTGAACACTGAAGCTTTCTTT. It encodes CAWSVWGVNTEAFF.

Concerning this clone: One junction end disagrees with the germline gene, perhaps due to a read error. CDR3 sequence (DNA): TGCAGCGTTGACGTCCGGACAGGCTTGACGTCCTTC. Residues: CSVDVRTGLTSF. The V gene is TRBV29-1, the J gene TRBJ1-2; TRBD1 matches at 7 bases. Germline values: CDR1 SQVTM, CDR2 ANQGSEA. This CDR3 spans 12 amino acids.

The rearrangement uses TRBV6-1 and TRBJ1-6; D is possibly TRBD1 (5 bases). V gave up 2 bases and J gave up 10 bases, with 12 bases separating them. The germline V gene encodes CDR1 MNHNS and CDR2 SASEGT. This CDR3 comprises 14 residues. This chain's CDR3 is CASSEPQGGSPLHF. Here the CDR3 DNA reads TGTGCCAGCAGTGAACCGCAGGGTGGGTCACCCCTCCACTTT.

The chain recombines TRBV5-1 with TRBJ2-5; the D is unclear. Trimming took off 0 bases at V and 1 base at J, with 7 bases between the two ends. The CDR3 totals 14 residues. CDR1 is SGHRS, CDR2 YFSETQ, per germline. In DNA form, the CDR3 reads TGCGCCAGCAGCTTGGCCGGTCTCCAAGAGACCCAGTACTTC. Its translation: CASSLAGLQETQYF.

The chain couples TRBV15 to TRBJ2-7; TRBD2 matches at 9 bases. V lost 1 base to trimming and J lost 0 bases; unmatched junction nucleotides: 10. The germline CDR1 and CDR2 sequences are LNHNV and YYDKDF (reference sequence). This CDR3 comprises 18 residues. Here the CDR3 DNA reads TGTGCCACCAGCAGAGTGCCAGGACTAGCGTTAAGCTCCTACGAGCAGTACTTC. It translates to CATSRVPGLALSSYEQYF.

Only a few counts were recorded for this clone. The genes are TRBV7-3 and TRBJ1-6, with D possibly being TRBD1 (6 bases). CDR3 length: 14 amino acids. Germline CDR1 SGHTA, CDR2 FQGTGA. V was shortened by 5 bases and J by 7 bases, with 12 bases between the two germline ends. CDR3 protein: CASSTTGKNSPLHF. DNA of the CDR3: TGTGCCAGCAGCACAACAGGGAAGAATTCACCCCTCCACTTT. Looking up the rest from reference TRBV7-3 and TRBJ1-6 gives the full variable domain: GAGVSQTPSNKVTEKGKYVELRCDPISGHTALYWYRQSLGQGPEFLIYFQGTGAADDSGLPNDRFFAVRPEGSVSTLKIQRTERGDSAVYLCASSTTGKNSPLHFGNGTRLTVT.

The chain is built from TRBV5-1 and TRBJ2-1; TRBD2 agrees at 13 bases. Germline lookup yields CDR1 SGHRS and CDR2 YFSETQ. The CDR3 is 15 residues long. V lost 4 bases and J lost 8; bases outside the gene matches: 6. The CDR3 nucleotides read TGCGCCAGCAGCCTGGGACTAGCGGGGAGGGATGAGCAGTTCTTC. As protein: CASSLGLAGRDEQFF.

This chain connects TRBV4-3 to TRBJ1-1, with D unresolved. CDR3 length equals 14 residues. Trimming took off 2 bases at V and 1 base at J, with 8 bases between the two ends. Germline V gives CDR1 LGHNA, CDR2 YSLEER. CDR3 protein: CASSQMAGNTEAFF. CDR3 DNA sequence: TGCGCCAGCAGCCAAATGGCAGGGAACACTGAAGCTTTCTTT.

The rearrangement links TRBV2 to TRBJ2-1; the match to TRBD1 covers 11 bases. There are 15 residues in the CDR3. The V gene's germline CDR1 is SNHLY and CDR2 FYNNEI. Trimming removed 4 bases from V and 4 bases from J; junction bases left unmatched: 3. CDR3: CASSADRGQYNEQFF. In nucleotides, the CDR3 is TGTGCCAGCAGTGCGGACAGGGGGCAATACAATGAGCAGTTCTTC.

The rearrangement links TRBV4-1 to TRBJ1-1; TRBD1 matches 9 bases. The CDR3 has 14 residues. V shed 4 bases and J 1 base; nucleotides not matched to a gene: 1. Per the germline V gene, CDR1 is MGHRA and CDR2 is YSYEKL. The CDR3: CASSLDRGNTEAFF. The CDR3 nucleotides read TGCGCCAGCAGCCTGGACAGGGGGAACACTGAAGCTTTCTTT.

J is TRBJ2-3 and V is TRBV7-8; D gene ambiguous. V lost 1 base and J lost 11, with 16 bases in between. CDR1 is SGHVS and CDR2 is FQNEAQ in the germline V gene. The CDR3 loop spans 14 amino acids. For the CDR3, the DNA is TGTGCCAGCAGCTTAGACCCATCAGGTCAGGAGCAGTATTTT. It specifies CASSLDPSGQEQYF.

The rearrangement uses TRBV7-8 and TRBJ1-3, with 10 bases that match TRBD1. CDR3 length: 16 residues. Germline assignment: CDR1 SGHVS and CDR2 FQNEAQ. V was clipped by 5 bases and J by 3 bases; unmatched bases: 7. Written as DNA, the CDR3 is TGTGCCAGCAGCATACTGGGACAGGGGATTGGAAACACCATATATTTT. Translated, it gives CASSILGQGIGNTIYF.

This chain connects TRBV7-9 to TRBJ1-4, with unresolved D. CDR3 length equals 16 residues. Germline V gives CDR1 SEHNR, CDR2 FQNEAQ (reference sequence). V gave up 1 base and J gave up 6 bases, with 15 bases separating them. CDR3 in amino acids: CASSLGSGLRDEKLFF. Here the CDR3 DNA reads TGTGCCAGCAGCTTAGGATCGGGGTTGCGGGATGAAAAACTGTTTTTT.

This sequence joins TRBV4-3 and TRBJ2-5; the match to TRBD2 covers 7 bases. This CDR3 contains 16 residues. Germline CDR1 LGHNA, CDR2 YSLEER. The trim removed 0 bases at V and 1 base at J, leaving 5 bases unmatched. CDR3 residues: CASSQDNPSGQETQYF. The DNA for the CDR3 is TGCGCCAGCAGCCAAGATAATCCTAGCGGCCAAGAGACCCAGTACTTC.

This clone was observed a handful of times. This chain connects TRBV7-2 to TRBJ2-5, with 7 bases lining up with TRBD2. The germline gives CDR1 SGHTA, CDR2 FQGNSA. V shed 4 bases, J shed 5 bases, and the junction held 7 bases outside the gene matches. This CDR3 is built from 14 residues. This CDR3 reads CASSSGLVLETQYF. CDR3 sequence (DNA): TGTGCCAGCAGCTCTGGACTAGTATTGGAGACCCAGTACTTC. The entire variable domain, with the rest obtained from reference TRBV7-2 and TRBJ2-5, is as follows: GAGVSQSPSNKVTEKGKDVELRCDPISGHTALYWYRQSLGQGLEFLIYFQGNSAPDKSGLPSDRFSAERTGGSVSTLTIQRTQQEDSAVYLCASSSGLVLETQYFGPGTRLLVL.